Each of the 25 T cell receptor beta chains below was sequenced from the same sample in a study of blood T cells in healthy people across ages. The use of a sample-barcoded 5' primer and a J-beta primer mix characterized a second PCR of about 6 to 12 cycles. TCRdb reprocessed the 5' RACE reads with MiXCR, giving one entry per CDR3 protein. The sample has about 930,000 distinct CDR3 sequences, almost 30% seen once. These data are also associated with another study on T cells of mothers and their children.

Sequencing was carried out using blood. The receptors derive from a woman in her thirties or forties in good health.

The chain carries TRBV7-2 and TRBJ1-2; D uncertain. V was shortened by 0 bases and J by 1 base, with 9 bases between the two germline ends. CDR3 length: 15 residues. Germline assignment: CDR1 SGHTA and CDR2 FQGNSA. DNA of the CDR3: TGTGCCAGCAGCTTAGCGCGGGTCAGTAACTATGGCTACACCTTC. It specifies CASSLARVSNYGYTF.

The CDR3 DNA is TGTGCCAGCAGCTTAGCGCTGGTATCTGGAAACACCATATATTTT. Residues: CASSLALVSGNTIYF. This chain joins TRBV7-2 and TRBJ1-3; D is uncertain. Germline V gene lookup returns CDR1 SGHTA and CDR2 FQGNSA. The CDR3 has 15 residues. Trimming removed 0 bases at V and 1 base at J, with 7 bases between.

The CDR3 DNA reads as TGCGCCAGCAGCCAACTGGGACTAGCGGGGAGAGATACGCAGTATTTT. It yields the protein CASSQLGLAGRDTQYF. This chain connects TRBV4-1 to TRBJ2-3; 13 positions agree with TRBD2. This CDR3 has 16 amino acids. The V segment lost 2 bases and the J segment 5 bases; nucleotides outside the gene matches: 4. Germline assignment: CDR1 MGHRA and CDR2 YSYEKL.

This chain links TRBV5-1 with TRBJ2-1; D is perhaps TRBD2 (6 bases). Germline CDR1 reads SGHRS; CDR2 reads YFSETQ. This CDR3 has 14 amino acids. With 0 bases removed from V and 4 bases from J, the gap between germline ends came to 8 bases. The CDR3 region is CASSLEGTYNEQFF. The CDR3 DNA reads as TGCGCCAGCAGCTTGGAGGGGACTTACAATGAGCAGTTCTTC.

This clonotype came up many times. A much more abundant neighbour one base away suggests this may be a read error. This chain connects TRBV12-3 or TRBV12-4 to TRBJ2-3; 8 bases are a match to TRBD2. The CDR3 spans 14 residues. Here the CDR3 DNA reads TGTGCCAGCAGATCCAGCGGGAGCACAGATGCGCAGTATTTT. Its protein is CASRSSGSTDAQYF.

CDR3 bases: TGCGCCAGCAGCCCCCTTCCGGGGGGAGGCACAGATACGCAGTATTTT. It encodes CASSPLPGGGTDTQYF. This chain joins TRBV5-1 and TRBJ2-3; 7 nucleotides line up with TRBD2. CDR1 is SGHRS, CDR2 YFSETQ, per germline. Trimming cost V 4 bases and J 1 base; bases outside gene matches: 9. The CDR3 has 16 amino acids.

Details on this clonotype: This CDR3 is missing its conserved last phenylalanine or tryptophan, likely due to a read error. No DNA is shown, since the ends of the CDR3 on it are uncertain; the CDR3 is the one TCRdb lists. This chain uses TRBV21-1 with TRBJ2-4; the table's D call of TRBD1 was not tested on the DNA. TRBV21-1 is a pseudogene locus. With termini counted, the CDR3 has 13 amino acids. This chain's CDR3 is CASSNRGTYEQYL.

This clonotype has a count of ten or more. At one boundary the junction diverges from the germline segment, which might be a read error. V and J are TRBV7-7 and TRBJ2-5, with 8 bases matching TRBD2. The CDR3 contains 18 residues. Germline V gene lookup returns CDR1 SSHAT and CDR2 FNYEAQ (reference sequence). As DNA, the CDR3 is TGTGCTAGCAGCCTCAGGAGGAGCGCGGGGGGAAGACAAGAGACCCAGTACTTC. This encodes CASSLRRSAGGRQETQYF.

Remarks on this clonotype: It may be a read error: a sequence one base away is much more abundant. V is TRBV12-3 or TRBV12-4 and J is TRBJ2-5; TRBD1 matches at 11 bases. Judging by the DNA end, TRBJ2-1 fits better; the J call may be wrong. This CDR3 comprises 13 residues. DNA of the CDR3: TGTGCCAGCAGTGGACAGGGGGCGAAGACCCAGTTCTTC. It yields the protein CASSGQGAKTQFF.

This clonotype was counted between two and nine times. The V call is TRBV15, the J call TRBJ2-5; 7 bases fit TRBD2. There are 16 residues in the CDR3. The V gene end was trimmed by 3 bases and the J gene end by 1 base; junction bases not matched to a gene: 8. The germline CDR1 and CDR2 sequences are LNHNV and YYDKDF (reference sequence). The CDR3 nucleotides read TGTGCCACCAGCAGGGGTAGACGGGGGGTCCAAGAGACCCAGTACTTC. It specifies CATSRGRRGVQETQYF.

The gene calls are TRBV6-6 and TRBJ1-5; no definite D call. V lost 4 bases and J lost 7, with 20 bases in between. The CDR3 runs to 16 residues. Germline CDR1 is MNHNY and CDR2 is SVGAGI (reference sequence). CDR3 DNA: TGTGCCAGCAGTTCGCGGACCAGGAGGATGGGGCAGCCCCAGCATTTT. Translating it yields CASSSRTRRMGQPQHF.

The chain joins TRBV24-1 to TRBJ2-3; 10 nucleotides align to TRBD1. With V trimmed by 6 bases and J by 5 bases, 7 bases remained unmatched. This CDR3 has 15 residues. The germline CDR1 and CDR2 sequences are KGHDR and SFDVKD. The CDR3 bases are TGTGCCACCAGTACGGCGGGACAGGGGTTAGATACGCAGTATTTT. Its protein is CATSTAGQGLDTQYF.

The table lists this clonotype with a few counts. This rearrangement joins TRBV29-1 to TRBJ1-1; 7 bases fit TRBD1. The CDR3 spans 12 residues. CDR1 is SQVTM, CDR2 ANQGSEA, per germline. V shed 7 bases and J 5 bases; nucleotides not matched to a gene: 7. The CDR3, as DNA: TGCAGCGCCAGACAGGGCGAAACTGAAGCTTTCTTT. Translation: CSARQGETEAFF. Variable domain in full (rest from reference TRBV29-1 and TRBJ1-1): SAVISQKPSRDICQRGTSLTIQCQVDSQVTMMFWYRQQPGQSLTLIATANQGSEATYESGFVIDKFPISRPNLTFSTLTVSNMSPEDSSIYLCSARQGETEAFFGQGTRLTVV.

This clonotype appeared many times. A much larger clonotype is one base distant, so this may be a read error. CDR3 nucleotides: TGTGCCAGCAGGCCCCGACAGGATTTGGTCGAGCAGTACTTC. Protein product: CASRPRQDLVEQYF. The V gene is TRBV12-3 or TRBV12-4, the J gene TRBJ2-7; D might be TRBD1 (6 bases). The CDR3 is 14 amino acids. The ends were cut back, 6 bases at V and 6 bases at J, with 18 bases in the middle.

V usage is TRBV14 and J usage is TRBJ2-1; 8 bases align to TRBD2. Trimming took 1 base from V and 0 from J; bases not matched to a gene: 8. The length of the CDR3 is 18 residues. Germline V gene data show CDR1 as SGHDN and CDR2 as FVKESK. CDR3 coding DNA: TGTGCCAGCAGCCAAGGGACGGGGGGGCCCAGCTCCTACAATGAGCAGTTCTTC. It is translated as CASSQGTGGPSSYNEQFF.

In this sample, this clonotype turned up a few times. The chain recombines TRBV29-1 with TRBJ1-4, with D unresolved. Trimming took off 4 bases at V and 8 bases at J, with 14 bases between the two ends. Germline V lookup: CDR1 SQVTM, CDR2 ANQGSEA. The CDR3 totals 13 residues. Here the CDR3 reads CSVVPGVGEKLFF. The CDR3 DNA follows: TGCAGCGTTGTGCCCGGCGTCGGCGAAAAACTGTTTTTT.

In its sample, this clonotype was seen once. The V and J genes are TRBV29-1 and TRBJ2-7; D is possibly TRBD1 or TRBD2 (5 bases each). The CDR3 is 15 residues long. The germline V gene has CDR1 SQVTM and CDR2 ANQGSEA. V was trimmed by 3 bases and J by 0 bases, leaving 15 bases between them. CDR3 coding DNA: TGCAGCGTTGAGGGGGAAGGCGATAGCTCCTACGAGCAGTACTTC. This codes for CSVEGEGDSSYEQYF.

The table lists this clonotype with a few counts. The chain is built from TRBV15 and TRBJ1-4; TRBD1 agrees at 7 bases. Trimming at V came to 5 bases and at J to 10 bases, leaving 4 bases not matched to a gene. The CDR3 is made up of 12 amino acids. Germline V gene sequence: CDR1 LNHNV, CDR2 YYDKDF (reference sequence). CDR3 nucleotide sequence: TGTGCCACCAGCGTACGACAGGGAAAACTGTTTTTT. It specifies CATSVRQGKLFF.

This clonotype was seen more than once but under ten times. A much larger clonotype is one base distant, so this may be a read error. The rearrangement uses TRBV20-1 and TRBJ2-6, with 7 bases identical to TRBD1. The CDR3 is made up of 14 amino acids. The germline V gene encodes CDR1 DFQATT and CDR2 SNEGSKA (reference sequence). The CDR3 protein is CSARTGLGANVRTF. The CDR3 DNA reads as TGCAGTGCTAGGACAGGGCTAGGGGCCAACGTCCGGACTTTC.

This clonotype turned up a few times. The rearrangement joins TRBV5-6 to TRBJ2-1; 10 bases are a match to TRBD1. V shed 3 bases and J 10 bases; nucleotides not matched to a gene: 7. This CDR3 spans 14 amino acids. Germline lookup yields CDR1 SGHDT and CDR2 YYEEEE. The CDR3 DNA sequence: TGTGCCAGCAGCTCCGGGACAGGGGCGCGCGAGCAGTTCTTC. The encoded protein is CASSSGTGAREQFF. The variable domain in full, with the rest retrieved from reference TRBV5-6 and TRBJ2-1, is DAGVTQSPTHLIKTRGQQVTLRCSPKSGHDTVSWYQQALGQGPQFIFQYYEEEERQRGNFPDRFSGHQFPNYSSELNVNALLLGDSALYLCASSSGTGAREQFFGPGTRLTVL.

This chain uses TRBV20-1 with TRBJ2-1; D might be TRBD2 (6 bases). V lost 3 bases to trimming and J lost 0 bases, with 18 bases between them. CDR1 and CDR2 (germline): DFQATT, SNEGSKA (reference sequence). CDR3 length: 17 residues. In nucleotides, the CDR3 is TGCAGTGCTAGCGGCACTTTACGGGGGAGCTCCTACAATGAGCAGTTCTTC. Its protein is CSASGTLRGSSYNEQFF.

The chain couples TRBV9 to TRBJ2-1; no definite D call. CDR3 length: 15 amino acids. V dropped 3 bases and J dropped 2 bases, with 12 bases sitting between them. The V gene's germline CDR1 is SGDLS and CDR2 YYNGEE. CDR3 residues: CASSDRGETYNEQFF. Written as DNA, the CDR3 is TGTGCCAGCAGCGACAGAGGAGAGACCTACAATGAGCAGTTCTTC.

This clonotype was counted many times. V and J are TRBV4-1 and TRBJ2-1; D might be TRBD2 (5 bases). V gave up 1 base and J gave up 3 bases, with 13 bases separating them. The CDR3 loop spans 16 amino acids. The germline gives CDR1 MGHRA, CDR2 YSYEKL. The CDR3: CASSQVRLAIYNEQFF. In nucleotides, the CDR3 is TGCGCCAGCAGCCAAGTAAGGCTAGCTATCTACAATGAGCAGTTCTTC.

The table lists this clonotype with a few counts. This chain links TRBV7-6 with TRBJ2-4; D remains unclear. Germline-derived CDR1 and CDR2 are SGHVS and FNYEAQ. The CDR3 covers 13 residues. Trimming took 3 bases from V and 13 from J, leaving 16 bases between them. The CDR3 sequence is CASSLFTYNEQYF. CDR3 bases: TGTGCCAGCAGCTTGTTTACCTACAATGAGCAGTACTTC.

This clonotype was recorded a few times. The V and J genes are TRBV9 and TRBJ1-4; 8 positions match TRBD1. V gave up 0 bases and J gave up 10 bases; unmatched junction bases: 14. The CDR3 contains 17 residues. Germline loops: CDR1 SGDLS, CDR2 YYNGEE. CDR3 in DNA: TGTGCCAGCAGCGTAGGAGACAGGGGAATAGGTAACGGAAAACTGTTTTTT. Translating gives CASSVGDRGIGNGKLFF. Full variable domain (rest looked up from reference TRBV9 and TRBJ1-4): DSGVTQTPKHLITATGQRVTLRCSPRSGDLSVYWYQQSLDQGLQFLIQYYNGEERAKGNILERFSAQQFPDLHSELNLSSLELGDSALYFCASSVGDRGIGNGKLFFGSGTQLSVL.